These 5 T cell receptor beta chains were sequenced from one sample in a study of STAT5B mutations in CD4+ large granular lymphocyte leukemia. Clones were sequenced by immunoSEQ multiplex PCR, and TCRdb holds only the in-frame ones, with some missing. This sample has 20,000 or so clones, with around 84% found just once. Sequencing was done on a sample of CD4+ T cells from blood buffy coats. The receptors stem from a human donor in good health.

Comment on this clone: Other DNA sequences of this sample code for an identical CDR3. The CDR3 sequence is CASSVGPPDTQYF. CDR3 sequence (DNA): TGTGCCAGCAGCGTAGGCCCCCCAGATACGCAGTATTTT. The chain carries TRBV9 and TRBJ2-3; D uncertain. Trimming left V 0 bases short and J 4 bases short, with 6 bases between. From germline, CDR1 is SGDLS and CDR2 YYNGEE. The CDR3 contains 13 residues.

The V and J genes are TRBV29-1 and TRBJ2-7; no firm D call. The CDR3 loop spans 11 amino acids. CDR1 and CDR2 from the germline V gene are SQVTM and ANQGSEA. The CDR3 spells CSASGAGEQYF. CDR3 DNA: TGCAGTGCTTCAGGTGCTGGAGAGCAGTACTTC.

This chain uses TRBV5-1 with TRBJ2-5; no clear D gene. This CDR3 has 12 amino acids. The germline V gene encodes CDR1 SGHRS and CDR2 YFSETQ. V lost 2 bases, J lost 1 base, and 3 bases lay in between. As DNA, the CDR3 is TGCGCCAGCAGCTTACGCCAAGAGACCCAGTACTTC. Translated: CASSLRQETQYF.

This chain joins TRBV11-3 and TRBJ1-1; D uncertain. CDR3 size: 13 residues. The V gene's germline CDR1 is SGHNT and CDR2 YENEEA. Trimming removed 2 bases from V and 6 bases from J, with 10 bases in between. In DNA, the CDR3 is TGTGCCAGCAGCTTACGGCCCACGTCTGAAGCTTTCTTT. Protein sequence: CASSLRPTSEAFF.

The rearrangement links TRBV18 to TRBJ1-5, with TRBD1 matching 8 bases. Trimming at V came to 4 bases and at J to 6 bases, leaving 8 bases not matched to a gene. CDR3 size: 15 residues. Germline V gene sequence: CDR1 KGHSH, CDR2 LQKENI. The CDR3 is CASSQGQGGGQPQHF. DNA of the CDR3: TGTGCCAGCTCACAAGGACAGGGAGGAGGTCAGCCCCAGCATTTT.